This T cell receptor beta chain appears in the sequencing data of a study of molecular identifiers for immune sequencing clone quantification. Naive CD8 T cells, phenotype CD8+CD4-CCR7+CD45RA+, were sorted. For this clonotype: What it binds is unknown.

The study, taken as a whole, reports: Spiked Jurkat TCR RNA equivalent to one cell reportedly surfaced among roughly 1 million naive cells. It was shown that clones above 20 RNA copies held over 98% of effector molecules, but under 1% in naive cells.

TCRdb processed the PCR reads anew with MiXCR; each CDR3 protein has one entry. The sample shows about half a million distinct CDR3 sequences, around 23% of them seen only once. Germline assignment: CDR1 SGHNT and CDR2 YYREEE (reference sequence). The CDR3 covers 15 residues. Trimming shortened V by 0 bases and J by 1 base, and 10 bases separated the two germline ends. V gene TRBV5-4 combines with J gene TRBJ1-1, with D unclear. Specimen: naive CD8+ T cells from blood, with Jurkat cell RNA spiked in. The sample's subset: FACS-sorted CD8+CD4-CCR7+CD45RA+ naive T cells. The origin of this receptor is a human donor in good health. Some libraries in this study had Jurkat cell RNA spiked in. The DNA for the CDR3 is TGTGCCAGCAGCTTGGCCGAGGTGGGGAACACTGAAGCTTTCTTT. Amino acids: CASSLAEVGNTEAFF.